This T cell receptor (beta chain) stems from a study of T cells in Graves' hyperthyroidism and ophthalmopathy. Study-level points and caveats: From stable hyperthyroidism, ophthalmopathy was set apart by a 13 V-J model.

This CDR3 has 13 amino acids. Trimming took off 5 bases at V and 3 bases at J, with 10 bases between the two ends. Germline assignment: CDR1 MDHEN and CDR2 SYDVKM. In this sample, this clonotype turned up once. Its antigen is still unknown. The investigators amplified TCR beta CDR3 regions from RNA transcripts. An initial round of RT-PCR targeting the TCR CDR3 relied on the HTBI primer set. TCRdb reprocessed the multiplex PCR reads via MiXCR and lists one record per CDR3 protein. The repertoire holds around 480,000 distinct CDR3 sequences, with approximately 15% as singletons. The sample comprised blood. This chain uses TRBV28 with TRBJ1-2, with D possibly being TRBD1 (5 bases). This sequence was found in a woman younger than 35 with Graves' hyperthyroidism. The CDR3 bases are TGTGCCAGCAGTCGGGGACTGTACTATGGCTACACCTTC. It translates to CASSRGLYYGYTF.